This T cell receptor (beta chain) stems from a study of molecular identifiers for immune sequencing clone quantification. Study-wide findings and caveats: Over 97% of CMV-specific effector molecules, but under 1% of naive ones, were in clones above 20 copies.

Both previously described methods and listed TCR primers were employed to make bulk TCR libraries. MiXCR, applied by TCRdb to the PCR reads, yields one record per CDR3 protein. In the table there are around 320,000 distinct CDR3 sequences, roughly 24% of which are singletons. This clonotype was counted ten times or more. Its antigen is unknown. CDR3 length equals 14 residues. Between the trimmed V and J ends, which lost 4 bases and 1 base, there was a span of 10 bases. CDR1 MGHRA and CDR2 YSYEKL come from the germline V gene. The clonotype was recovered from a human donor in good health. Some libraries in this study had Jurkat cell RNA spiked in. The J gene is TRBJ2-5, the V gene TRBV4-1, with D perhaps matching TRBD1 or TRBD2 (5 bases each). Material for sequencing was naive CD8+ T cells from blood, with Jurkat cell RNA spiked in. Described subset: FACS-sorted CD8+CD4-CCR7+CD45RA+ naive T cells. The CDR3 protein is CASSRGRGQETQYF. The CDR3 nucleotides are TGCGCCAGCAGCCGGGGCCGGGGCCAAGAGACCCAGTACTTC.